Presented here are 3 T cell receptor beta chains from one specimen sequenced in a study of human CD8 memory T cell subsets. Generation of TCR beta libraries used UMI-labeled 5' RACE. TCRdb reprocessed the 5' RACE reads and stores each CDR3 protein as one record, lacking DNA. The specimen's table records roughly 4,200 distinct CDR3 sequences. The specimen sequenced was CD8+ effector memory T cells (TEM) sorted from PBMCs. Subset described: effector memory CD8 T cells, CCR7- CD45RO+ CD95+. The receptor source for this set is a human donor in good health.

This rearrangement joins TRBV7-9 to TRBJ2-5. Germline values: CDR1 SEHNR, CDR2 FQNEAQ (reference sequence). The CDR3 extends over 14 amino acids. CDR3 amino acids: CASSRSRGQETQYF.

This clonotype is labeled medium-sized (0.01 to 0.1%) based on frequency. V gene TRBV30 combines with J gene TRBJ2-1; without DNA, the TCRdb call of TRBD1 cannot be checked. Germline lookup yields CDR1 GTSNPN and CDR2 SVGIG (reference sequence). There are 15 residues in the CDR3. The chain's CDR3 is CAWSTPGGGQNEQFF.

This chain uses TRBV12-3 or TRBV12-4 with TRBJ2-3. The CDR3 is 14 residues long. This CDR3 is CASSLGPVTDTQYF.